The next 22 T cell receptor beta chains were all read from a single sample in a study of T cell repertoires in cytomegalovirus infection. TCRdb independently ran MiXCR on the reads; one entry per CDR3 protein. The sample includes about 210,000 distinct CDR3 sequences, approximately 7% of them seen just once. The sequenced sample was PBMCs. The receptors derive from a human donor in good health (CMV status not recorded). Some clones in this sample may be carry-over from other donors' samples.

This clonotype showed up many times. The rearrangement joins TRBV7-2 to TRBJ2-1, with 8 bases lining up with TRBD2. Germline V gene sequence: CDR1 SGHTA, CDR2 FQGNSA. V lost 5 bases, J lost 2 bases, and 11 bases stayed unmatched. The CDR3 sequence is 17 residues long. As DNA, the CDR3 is TGTGCCAGCAGCCGCCGGCTAGCGGGCGACCCCTACAATGAGCAGTTCTTC. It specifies CASSRRLAGDPYNEQFF.

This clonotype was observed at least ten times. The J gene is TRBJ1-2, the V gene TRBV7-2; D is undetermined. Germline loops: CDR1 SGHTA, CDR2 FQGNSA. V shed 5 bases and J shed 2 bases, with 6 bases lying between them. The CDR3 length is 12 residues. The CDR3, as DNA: TGTGCCAGCAGCGCAGAAAACTATGGCTACACCTTC. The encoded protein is CASSAENYGYTF.

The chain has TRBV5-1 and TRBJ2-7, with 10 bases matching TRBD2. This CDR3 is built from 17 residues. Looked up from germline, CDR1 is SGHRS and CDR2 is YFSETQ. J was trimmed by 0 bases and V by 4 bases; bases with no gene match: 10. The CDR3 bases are TGCGCCAGCAGCGCCCGACTAGCGGGCCCCAGCTCCTACGAGCAGTACTTC. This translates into CASSARLAGPSSYEQYF.

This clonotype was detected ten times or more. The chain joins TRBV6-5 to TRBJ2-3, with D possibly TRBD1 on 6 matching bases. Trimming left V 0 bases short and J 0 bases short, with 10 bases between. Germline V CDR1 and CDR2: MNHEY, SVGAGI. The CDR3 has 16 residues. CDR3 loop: CASSYSRQASTDTQYF. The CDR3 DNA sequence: TGTGCCAGCAGTTACTCTCGACAGGCTAGCACAGATACGCAGTATTTT.

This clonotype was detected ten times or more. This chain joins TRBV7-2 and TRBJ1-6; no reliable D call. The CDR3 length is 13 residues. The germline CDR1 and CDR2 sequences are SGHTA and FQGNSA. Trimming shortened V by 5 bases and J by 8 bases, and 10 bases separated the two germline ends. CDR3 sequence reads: CASSRQFDSPLHF. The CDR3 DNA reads TGTGCCAGCAGCCGGCAGTTTGATTCACCCCTCCACTTT. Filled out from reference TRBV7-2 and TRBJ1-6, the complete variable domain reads GAGVSQSPSNKVTEKGKDVELRCDPISGHTALYWYRQSLGQGLEFLIYFQGNSAPDKSGLPSDRFSAERTGGSVSTLTIQRTQQEDSAVYLCASSRQFDSPLHFGNGTRLTVT.

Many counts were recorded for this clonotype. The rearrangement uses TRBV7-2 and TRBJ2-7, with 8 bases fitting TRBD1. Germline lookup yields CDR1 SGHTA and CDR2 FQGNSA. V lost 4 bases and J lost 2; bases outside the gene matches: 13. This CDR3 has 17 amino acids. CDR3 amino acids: CASSSAMWTGTTYEQYF. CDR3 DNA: TGTGCCAGCAGCTCCGCTATGTGGACAGGGACCACCTACGAGCAGTACTTC.

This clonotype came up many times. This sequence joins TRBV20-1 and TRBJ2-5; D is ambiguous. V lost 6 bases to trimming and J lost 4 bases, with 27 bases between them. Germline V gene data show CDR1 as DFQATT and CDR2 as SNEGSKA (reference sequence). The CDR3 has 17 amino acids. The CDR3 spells CSALPVAGRMDSETQYF. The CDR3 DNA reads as TGCAGTGCCCTCCCCGTGGCAGGCCGGATGGATTCAGAGACCCAGTACTTC.

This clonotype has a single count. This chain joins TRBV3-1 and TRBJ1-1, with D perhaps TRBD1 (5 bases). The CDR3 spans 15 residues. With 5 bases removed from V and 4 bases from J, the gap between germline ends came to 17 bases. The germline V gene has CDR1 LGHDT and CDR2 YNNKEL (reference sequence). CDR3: CASSLAGGKSTEAFF. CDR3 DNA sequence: TGTGCCAGCAGCTTAGCGGGGGGAAAATCCACTGAAGCTTTCTTT.

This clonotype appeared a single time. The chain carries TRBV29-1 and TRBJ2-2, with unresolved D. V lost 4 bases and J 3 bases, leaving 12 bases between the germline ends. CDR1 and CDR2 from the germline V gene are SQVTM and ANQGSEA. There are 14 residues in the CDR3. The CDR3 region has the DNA TGCAGCGTTGTCGGCCAGAGTTACACCGGGGAGCTGTTTTTT. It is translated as CSVVGQSYTGELFF.

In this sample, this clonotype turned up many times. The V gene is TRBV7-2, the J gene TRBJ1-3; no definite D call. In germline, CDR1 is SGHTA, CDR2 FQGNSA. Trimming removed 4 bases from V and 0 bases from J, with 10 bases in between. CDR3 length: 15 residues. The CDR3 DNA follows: TGTGCCAGCAGCTCTAGGAGAAGCTCTGGAAACACCATATATTTT. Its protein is CASSSRRSSGNTIYF. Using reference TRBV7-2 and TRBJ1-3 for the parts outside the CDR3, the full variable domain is GAGVSQSPSNKVTEKGKDVELRCDPISGHTALYWYRQSLGQGLEFLIYFQGNSAPDKSGLPSDRFSAERTGGSVSTLTIQRTQQEDSAVYLCASSSRRSSGNTIYFGEGSWLTVV.

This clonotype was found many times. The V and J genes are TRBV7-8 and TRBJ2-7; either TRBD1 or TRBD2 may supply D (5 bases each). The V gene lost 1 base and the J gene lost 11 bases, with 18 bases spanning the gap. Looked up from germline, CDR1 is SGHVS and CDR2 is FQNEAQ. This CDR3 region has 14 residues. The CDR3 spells CASSLGGISGKEYF. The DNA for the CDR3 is TGTGCCAGCAGCTTAGGAGGGATCTCAGGGAAGGAGTACTTC.

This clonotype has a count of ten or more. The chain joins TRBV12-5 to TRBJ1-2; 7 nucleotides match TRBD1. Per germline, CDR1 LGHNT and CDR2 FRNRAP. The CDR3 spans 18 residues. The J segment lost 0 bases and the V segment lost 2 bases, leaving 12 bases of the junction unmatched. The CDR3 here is CASGLRGQSTRANYGYTF. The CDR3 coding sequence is TGTGCTAGTGGTTTGAGGGGACAGTCGACCCGAGCTAACTATGGCTACACCTTC.

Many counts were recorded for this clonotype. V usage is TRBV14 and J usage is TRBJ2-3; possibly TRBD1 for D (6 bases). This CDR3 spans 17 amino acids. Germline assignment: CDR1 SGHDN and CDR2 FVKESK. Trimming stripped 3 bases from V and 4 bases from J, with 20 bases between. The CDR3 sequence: CASSHWAGTPVADTQYF. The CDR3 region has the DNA TGTGCCAGCAGCCATTGGGCCGGGACACCGGTTGCAGATACGCAGTATTTT. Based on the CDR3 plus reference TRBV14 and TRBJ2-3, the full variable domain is EAGVTQFPSHSVIEKGQTVTLRCDPISGHDNLYWYRRVMGKEIKFLLHFVKESKQDESGMPNNRFLAERTGGTYSTLKVQPAELEDSGVYFCASSHWAGTPVADTQYFGPGTRLTVL.

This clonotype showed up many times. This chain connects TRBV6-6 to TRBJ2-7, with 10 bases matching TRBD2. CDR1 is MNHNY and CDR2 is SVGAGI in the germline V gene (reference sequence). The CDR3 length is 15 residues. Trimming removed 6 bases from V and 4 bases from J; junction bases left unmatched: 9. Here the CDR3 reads CASRETSGAIYEQYF. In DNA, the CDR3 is TGTGCCAGCAGGGAAACTAGCGGGGCGATTTACGAGCAGTACTTC.

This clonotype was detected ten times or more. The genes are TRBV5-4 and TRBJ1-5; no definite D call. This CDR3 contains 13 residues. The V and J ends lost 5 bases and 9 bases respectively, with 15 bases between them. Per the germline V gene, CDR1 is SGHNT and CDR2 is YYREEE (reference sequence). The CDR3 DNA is TGTGCCAGCAGTAGTGGGCCTCTCTTGCCCCAGCATTTT. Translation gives CASSSGPLLPQHF.

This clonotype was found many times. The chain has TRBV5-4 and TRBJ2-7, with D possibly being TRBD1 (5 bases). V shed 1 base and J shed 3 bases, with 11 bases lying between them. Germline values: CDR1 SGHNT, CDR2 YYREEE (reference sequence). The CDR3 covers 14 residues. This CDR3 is CASSLKAGIYEQYF. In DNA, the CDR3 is TGTGCCAGCAGCTTGAAGGCAGGGATCTACGAGCAGTACTTC.

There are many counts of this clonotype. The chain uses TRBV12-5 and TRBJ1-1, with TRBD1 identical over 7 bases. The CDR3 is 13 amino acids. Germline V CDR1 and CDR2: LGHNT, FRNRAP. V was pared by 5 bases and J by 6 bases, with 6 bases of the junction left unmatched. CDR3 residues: CASGVGTASEAFF. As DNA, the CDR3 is TGTGCTAGTGGTGTTGGGACAGCCTCTGAAGCTTTCTTT.

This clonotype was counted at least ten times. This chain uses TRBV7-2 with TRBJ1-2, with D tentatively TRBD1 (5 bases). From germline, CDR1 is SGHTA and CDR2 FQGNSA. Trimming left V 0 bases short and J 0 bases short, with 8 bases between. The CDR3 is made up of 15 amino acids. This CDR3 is CASSLAGATNYGYTF. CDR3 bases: TGTGCCAGCAGCTTAGCAGGGGCTACTAACTATGGCTACACCTTC.

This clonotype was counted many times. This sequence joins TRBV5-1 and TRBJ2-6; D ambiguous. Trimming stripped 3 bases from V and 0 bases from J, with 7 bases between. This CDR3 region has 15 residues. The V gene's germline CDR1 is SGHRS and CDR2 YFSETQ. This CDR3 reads CASSSGRSGANVLTF. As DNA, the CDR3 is TGCGCCAGCAGCTCTGGCCGCTCTGGGGCCAACGTCCTGACTTTC.

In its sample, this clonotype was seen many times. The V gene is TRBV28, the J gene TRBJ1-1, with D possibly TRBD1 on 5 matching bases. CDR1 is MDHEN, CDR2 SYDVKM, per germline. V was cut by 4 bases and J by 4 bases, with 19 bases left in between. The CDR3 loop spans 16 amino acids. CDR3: CASSSHRGGGSTEAFF. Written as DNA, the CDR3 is TGTGCCAGCAGTTCCCATCGGGGGGGAGGTAGCACTGAAGCTTTCTTT.

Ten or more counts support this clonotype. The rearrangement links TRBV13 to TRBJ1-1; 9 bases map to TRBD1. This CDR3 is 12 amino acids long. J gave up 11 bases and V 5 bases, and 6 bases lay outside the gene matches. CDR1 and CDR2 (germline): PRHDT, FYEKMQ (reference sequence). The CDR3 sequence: CASSMDRGDAFF. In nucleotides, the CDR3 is TGTGCCAGCAGCATGGACAGGGGAGACGCTTTCTTT.

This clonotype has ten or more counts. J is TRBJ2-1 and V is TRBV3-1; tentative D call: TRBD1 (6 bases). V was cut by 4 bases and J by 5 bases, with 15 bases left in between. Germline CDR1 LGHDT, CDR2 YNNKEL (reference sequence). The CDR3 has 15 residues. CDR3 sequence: CASSRQGSGNNEQFF. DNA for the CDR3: TGTGCCAGCAGCCGGCAGGGGTCGGGGAACAATGAGCAGTTCTTC.